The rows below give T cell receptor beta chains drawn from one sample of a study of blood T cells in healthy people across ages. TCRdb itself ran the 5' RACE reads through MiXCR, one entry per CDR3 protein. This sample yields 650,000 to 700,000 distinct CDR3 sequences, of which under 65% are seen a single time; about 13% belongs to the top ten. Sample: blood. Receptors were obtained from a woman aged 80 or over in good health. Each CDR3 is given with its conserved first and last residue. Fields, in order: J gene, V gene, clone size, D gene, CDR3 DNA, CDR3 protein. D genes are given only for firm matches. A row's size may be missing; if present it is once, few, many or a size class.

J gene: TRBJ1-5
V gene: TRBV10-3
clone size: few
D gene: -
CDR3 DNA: TGTGCCATCAGTGGGAGTTTTATTGGTAGCAATCAGCCCCAGCATTTT
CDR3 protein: CAISGSFIGSNQPQHF

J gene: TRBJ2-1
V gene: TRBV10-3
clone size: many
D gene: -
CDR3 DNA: TGTGCCATCAGTGTTGAGTTTGGGCGCCTCAATGAGCAGTTCTTC
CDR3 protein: CAISVEFGRLNEQFF

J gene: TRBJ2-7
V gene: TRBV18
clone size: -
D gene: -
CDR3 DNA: TGTGCCAGCTCACCAGTGGGTAGATTATTGGCGGAGCAGTACTTC
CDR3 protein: CASSPVGRLLAEQYF

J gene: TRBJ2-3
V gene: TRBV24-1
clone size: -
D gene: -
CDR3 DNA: TGTGCCACCAGTGATGGGATCACAGATACGCAGTATTTT
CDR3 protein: CATSDGITDTQYF

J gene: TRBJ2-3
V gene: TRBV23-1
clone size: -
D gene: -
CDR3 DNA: TGCGCCAGCGGTAGGACGGACCTAGACCGCACAGATACGCAGTATTTT
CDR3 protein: CASGRTDLDRTDTQYF

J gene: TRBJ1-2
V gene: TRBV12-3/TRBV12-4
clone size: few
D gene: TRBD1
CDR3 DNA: TGTGCCAGCAGTTTTTCGTTAGCAGGGGGCAATGGCTACACCTTC
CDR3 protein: CASSFSLAGGNGYTF

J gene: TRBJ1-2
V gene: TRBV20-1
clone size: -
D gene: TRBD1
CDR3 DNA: TGCAGTGCTAGACGACAGGGTTCAGGCTACACCTTC
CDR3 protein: CSARRQGSGYTF

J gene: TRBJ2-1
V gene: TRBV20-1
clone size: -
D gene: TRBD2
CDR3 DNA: TGCAGTGCCCCGACCCTAGCGGGGAGGTACAATGAGCAGTTCTTC
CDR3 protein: CSAPTLAGRYNEQFF

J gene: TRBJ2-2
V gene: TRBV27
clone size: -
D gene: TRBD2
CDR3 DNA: TGTGCCAGCAGTTTATCCGGGACTAGCGCGCTCACCGGGGAGCTGTTTTTT
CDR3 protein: CASSLSGTSALTGELFF

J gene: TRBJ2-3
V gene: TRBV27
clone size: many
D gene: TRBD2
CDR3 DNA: TGTGCCAGCAAACCAGCGGGGGCTTCAGATACGCAGTATTTT
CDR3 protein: CASKPAGASDTQYF

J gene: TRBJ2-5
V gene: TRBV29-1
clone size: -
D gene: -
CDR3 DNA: TGCAGCGTTGGCGACTGGGAACTGGGGACCCAGTACTTC
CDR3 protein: CSVGDWELGTQYF

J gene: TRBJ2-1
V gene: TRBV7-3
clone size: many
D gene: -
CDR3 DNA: TGTGCCAGCAGCCCGAGTCCCTACAATGAGCAGTTCTTC
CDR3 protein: CASSPSPYNEQFF

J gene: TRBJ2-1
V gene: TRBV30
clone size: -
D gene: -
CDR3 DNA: TGTGCCTGGAAGGCAGGGGAAGAGACCCAGTTCTTC
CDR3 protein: CAWKAGEETQFF

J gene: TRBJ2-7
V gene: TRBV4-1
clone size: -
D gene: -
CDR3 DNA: TGCGCCAGCAGCCAGTACTCCTACGAGCAGTACTTC
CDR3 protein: CASSQYSYEQYF

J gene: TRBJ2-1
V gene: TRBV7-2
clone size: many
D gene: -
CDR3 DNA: TGTGCCAGCAGCTTAGGCTCTTGGAGGGGTCAACTTTACAATGAGCAGTTCTTC
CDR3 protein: CASSLGSWRGQLYNEQFF